This entry lists 9 T cell receptor beta chains sequenced from one sample in a study of cytomegalovirus exposure and HLA in healthy donors. Use of 60 Vbeta and 13 Jbeta primers characterized the PCR. The repertoire was sequenced with immunoSEQ multiplex PCR; TCRdb's copy has only in-frame clones and lacks some. This table has about 170,000 clones, approximately 81% appearing once. Source material: PBMCs. The receptors stem from a man aged 18 to 29 in good health and CMV-seropositive.

This clone was counted between two and nine times. This chain connects TRBV4-3 to TRBJ1-1; D is perhaps TRBD1 (5 bases). The ends were cut back, 0 bases at V and 3 bases at J, with 20 bases in the middle. The CDR3 runs to 18 residues. Looked up from germline, CDR1 is LGHNA and CDR2 is YSLEER. For the CDR3, the DNA is TGCGCCAGCAGCCAAGATTTAGGGGTTGGGGCTGGGGACACTGAAGCTTTCTTT. Protein: CASSQDLGVGAGDTEAFF.

This rearrangement joins TRBV4-3 to TRBJ1-5, with 9 bases lining up with TRBD1. V lost 3 bases, J lost 7 bases, and 13 bases stayed unmatched. The CDR3 is 17 amino acids. The V gene's germline CDR1 is LGHNA and CDR2 YSLEER. Written as DNA, the CDR3 is TGCGCCAGCAGCCAGGACAGGGGTCGTCGTCGGGGGCAGCCCCAGCATTTT. Translation: CASSQDRGRRRGQPQHF.

This chain joins TRBV9 and TRBJ2-7; tentatively, D is TRBD2 (6 bases). Trimming left V 2 bases short and J 7 bases short, with 19 bases between. Germline V gene lookup returns CDR1 SGDLS and CDR2 YYNGEE. This CDR3 has 15 amino acids. The DNA for the CDR3 is TGTGCCAGCAGCGTTGGGGGAGGATTTTCGGGAGAGCAGTACTTC. It yields the protein CASSVGGGFSGEQYF.

This sequence joins TRBV27 and TRBJ2-3; 11 bases are shared with TRBD2. The CDR3 is made up of 16 amino acids. Trimming removed 5 bases from V and 4 bases from J; junction bases left unmatched: 8. CDR1 and CDR2 from the germline V gene are MNHEY and SMNVEV (reference sequence). The CDR3 DNA follows: TGTGCCAGCAGTCACGAGACTAGCGGGGCTCCAGATACGCAGTATTTT. It yields the protein CASSHETSGAPDTQYF.

V usage is TRBV15 and J usage is TRBJ2-7, with TRBD1 matching 9 bases. The germline CDR1 and CDR2 sequences are LNHNV and YYDKDF (reference sequence). The CDR3 runs to 15 residues. Germline trimming cut 4 bases from V and 2 bases from J; bases unmatched to any gene: 6. The CDR3 coding sequence is TGTGCCACCAGCACTACAGGGGGCCTTCCCTACGAGCAGTACTTC. This sequence encodes CATSTTGGLPYEQYF.

The chain employs TRBV19 and TRBJ1-3; tentatively, D is TRBD1 (6 bases). The CDR3 totals 15 residues. Looked up from germline, CDR1 is LNHDA and CDR2 is SQIVND (reference sequence). V was trimmed by 4 bases and J by 2 bases, leaving 12 bases between them. This CDR3 is CASSTTGFTGNTIYF. CDR3 coding DNA: TGTGCCAGTAGTACGACAGGCTTTACTGGAAACACCATATATTTT.

The chain joins TRBV5-1 to TRBJ1-2; TRBD1 matches at 7 bases. V was pared by 0 bases and J by 6 bases, with 5 bases of the junction left unmatched. The CDR3 is 14 amino acids. CDR1 and CDR2 from the germline V gene are SGHRS and YFSETQ. The CDR3 nucleotides are TGCGCCAGCAGCTTGGAGAGGGGGCTGGATGGCTACACCTTC. Translating gives CASSLERGLDGYTF.

The chain uses TRBV7-9 and TRBJ2-5; 7 nucleotides agree with TRBD2. V dropped 0 bases and J dropped 0; count of bases not matched to a gene: 1. CDR1 is SEHNR, CDR2 FQNEAQ, per germline (reference sequence). The CDR3 totals 15 residues. Here the CDR3 DNA reads TGTGCCAGCAGCTTAGCGGGGGGGTACCAAGAGACCCAGTACTTC. Translating gives CASSLAGGYQETQYF.

This clone was seen a handful of times. This chain connects TRBV6-6 to TRBJ2-7; D not certain. Germline V gene data show CDR1 as MNHNY and CDR2 as SVGAGI (reference sequence). V was pared by 5 bases and J by 3 bases, with 8 bases between. The CDR3 totals 12 residues. The CDR3: CASSPRLYEQYF. CDR3 DNA sequence: TGTGCCAGCAGTCCGAGGCTCTACGAGCAGTACTTC.